The sequence of this TCR beta chain was determined in a study of CD8+ T cells in alopecia areata. As for the study in general: The drug, oral tofacitinib, was given to treated patients at 5 to 10 mg twice daily. The authors scored treated patients' severity by affected scalp percentage.

Treatment specified: oral pan-JAK inhibitor, 5-10 mg twice daily. Researchers gathered lesional scalp punch biopsies and peripheral blood from patients with alopecia areata. The study, taken as a whole, reports: Under tofacitinib, fewer expanded CD8+ clones appeared among the top 100 scalp clones.

RNA was isolated and reverse transcribed to cDNA, the sequencing template. TCRdb's table, derived via immunoSEQ multiplex PCR, lists solely in-frame clones and lacks some. The sample records about 300,000 clones, roughly 60% being singletons. V lost 6 bases, J lost 11 bases, and 14 bases stayed unmatched. This CDR3 has 16 residues. Germline CDR1 and CDR2: MNHEY and SMNVEV (reference sequence). Of note for this clone: The antigen remains unidentified.

The sequence was obtained from a human donor with alopecia areata. The sequences come from CD4+ T cells sorted from blood, collected at week 24, from a patient treated with tofacitinib. V and J are TRBV27 and TRBJ1-6; 9 bases are a match to TRBD1. This CDR3 is CASSPRDRDTPAPLHF. CDR3 DNA: TGTGCCAGCAGCCCAAGGGACAGGGACACTCCGGCACCCCTCCACTTT.